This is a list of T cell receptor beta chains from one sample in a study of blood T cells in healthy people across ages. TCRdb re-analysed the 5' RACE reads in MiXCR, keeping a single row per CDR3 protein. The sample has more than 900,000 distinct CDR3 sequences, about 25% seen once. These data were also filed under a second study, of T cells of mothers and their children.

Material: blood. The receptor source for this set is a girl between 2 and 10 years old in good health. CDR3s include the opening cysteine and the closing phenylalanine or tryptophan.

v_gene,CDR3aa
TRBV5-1,CASHTGARTDTQYF
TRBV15,CATSGLDGAYNEQFF
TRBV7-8,CASSLDVGVGDEQYF
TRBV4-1,CASSQGALAGEDTQYF
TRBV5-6,CASSLEGVLGYDEQFF
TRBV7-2,CASSRTGTVYEQYF
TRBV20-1,CSAKTGREAKNIQYF
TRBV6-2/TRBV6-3,CASRRASTEAFF
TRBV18,CASSPLERLALTDTQYF
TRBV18,CASSPQSSSGGNQETQYF
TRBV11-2,CASSTQLADTQYF
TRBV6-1,CATVLVRGYSTDTQYF
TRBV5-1,CASSAGFGGDTQYF
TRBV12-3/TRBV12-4,CASSSLDRYYGYTF
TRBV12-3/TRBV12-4,CASSLGSAGGPSANEQFF
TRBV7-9,CASSSTKTQGLKEAQYF
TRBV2,CASMGLSFSEQYF
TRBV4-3,CASSQARWPNNEQFF
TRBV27,CASGGGSYNSPLHF
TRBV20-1,CSASRREGMETQYF
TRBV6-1,CASSDNQPQHF
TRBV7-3,CASSLRGETSPLHF
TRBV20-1,CSWGGDTQYF
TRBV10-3,CAITSGFTDTQYF
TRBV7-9,CASSLILIWDEQFF
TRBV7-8,CASSLIQGSTEAFF
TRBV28,CASSPDRGTREQYF
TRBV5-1,CASSLAPGEEQPQHF
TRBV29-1,CSVRTGNNEQFF
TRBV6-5,CASSDWGTLATF
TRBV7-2,CAGSWGRKWETQYF
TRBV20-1,CSASSSGGLDWSDTQYF
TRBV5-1,CASSLRSGNLQAVSYEQYF